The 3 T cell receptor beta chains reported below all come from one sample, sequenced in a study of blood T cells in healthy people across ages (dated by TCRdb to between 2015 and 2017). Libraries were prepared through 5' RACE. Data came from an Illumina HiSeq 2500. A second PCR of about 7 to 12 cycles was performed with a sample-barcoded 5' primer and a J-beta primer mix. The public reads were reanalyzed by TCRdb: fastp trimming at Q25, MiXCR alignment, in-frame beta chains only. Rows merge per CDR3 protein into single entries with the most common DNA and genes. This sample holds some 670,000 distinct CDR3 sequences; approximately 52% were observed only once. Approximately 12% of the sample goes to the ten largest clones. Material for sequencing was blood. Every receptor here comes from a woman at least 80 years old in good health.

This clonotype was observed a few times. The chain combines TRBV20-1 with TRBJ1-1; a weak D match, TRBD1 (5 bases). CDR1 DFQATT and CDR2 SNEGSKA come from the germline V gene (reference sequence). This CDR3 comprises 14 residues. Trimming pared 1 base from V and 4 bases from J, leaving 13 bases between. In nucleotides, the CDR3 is TGCAGTGCTAGAGGAATAGGGAGGGGCACTGAAGCTTTCTTT. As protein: CSARGIGRGTEAFF.

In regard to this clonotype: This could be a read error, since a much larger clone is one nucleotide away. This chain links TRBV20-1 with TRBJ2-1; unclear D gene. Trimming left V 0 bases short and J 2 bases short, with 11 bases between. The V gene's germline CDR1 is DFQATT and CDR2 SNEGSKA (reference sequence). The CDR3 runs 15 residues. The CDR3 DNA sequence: TGCAGTGCTAGAGAAATAGGGCCACCCTACAATGAGCAGTTCTTC. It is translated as CSAREIGPPYNEQFF.

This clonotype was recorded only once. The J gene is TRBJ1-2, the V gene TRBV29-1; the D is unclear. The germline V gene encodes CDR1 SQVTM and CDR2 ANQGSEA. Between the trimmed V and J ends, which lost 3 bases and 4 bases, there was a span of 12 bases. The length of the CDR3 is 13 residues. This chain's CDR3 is CSVDKVRSYGYTF. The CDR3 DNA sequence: TGCAGCGTTGATAAAGTCAGATCCTATGGCTACACCTTC.